The entry below describes one T cell receptor (beta chain). Its specificity is not known. CDR1 SNHLY and CDR2 FYNNEI come from the germline V gene. This CDR3 spans 12 amino acids. V lost 3 bases and J 9 bases, leaving 9 bases between the germline ends. These data come from a study of relationships among human T cell subsets. Whole-study findings and limits: Many CDR3s were shared across Th1, Th2 and regulatory subsets. Some CD4+CD8+ double-positive cells may remain after bead sorting.

Semiquantitative ARM-PCR amplified T cell receptor alpha and beta CDR3 regions from mRNA. Tagged nested gene-specific primers were used first, then communal superprimers amplified exponentially. TCRdb re-called the multiplex PCR reads with MiXCR, one entry per CDR3 protein. The repertoire holds thousands of distinct CDR3 sequences, with about two fifths as singletons. T cell subsets were isolated with magnetic beads coated with subset-specific monoclonal antibodies. These activated T cells are CD45RA-RO-CD69+, selected by anti-CD69 microbeads. The J gene is TRBJ2-4, the V gene TRBV2; either TRBD1 or TRBD2 may supply D (5 bases each). The source material was activated T cells sorted from blood. Subset specified: CD45RA-RO-CD69+ activated T cells. This sequence originates from a middle-aged man in good health. The CDR3 loop is CASSDGAGIQYF. CDR3 DNA sequence: TGTGCCAGCAGTGACGGGGCGGGCATTCAGTACTTC.